The following is a TCR beta chain sequence with its context. The sample is drawn from a study of blood T cell repertoires in COVID-19. Study background: From the United States, Italy and Spain came samples of acute and convalescent COVID-19. Nucleic acid was either cDNA or gDNA, and it came from T cells, B-cell-depleted T cells, or PBMCs.

Deletions cut 5 bases from V and 2 bases from J, with 16 bases between. Germline V gene lookup returns CDR1 SNHLY and CDR2 FYNNEI. CDR3 size: 15 residues. In the authors' workflow: Reference gene primer amplification gave estimated nucleated cell counts. The assay was immunoSEQ multiplex PCR, and TCRdb's table has in-frame clones only and misses some. V, J and clone size were drawn from that table, and D and trimming were deduced from the DNA. The sample includes under 30,000 clones, around 92% seen only once; the top ten take 3.5%. This chain links TRBV2 with TRBJ2-7; TRBD1 is a possible D gene (5 bases). Sequenced sample: peripheral blood. This clonotype was sampled from a human donor in a cohort sampled during active COVID-19. The CDR3: CASSREAQGTYEQYF. The CDR3 DNA is TGTGCCAGCAGTCGCGAAGCCCAGGGAACCTACGAGCAGTACTTC.